The present T cell receptor (beta chain) was sequenced within a study of radiotherapy plus CTLA-4 blockade in lung cancer. Findings of the study overall: Response, reportedly, was best predicted by interferon-beta along with early blood T cell clone dynamics. An expansion of tumor-derived TCR clones occurred in blood after radiotherapy plus ipilimumab.

Produced via immunoSEQ multiplex PCR; TCRdb's table is partial and in-frame only. The sample lists more than 100,000 clones, about 87% occurring once. About this clone: The antigen remains undetermined.

Treatment of patients with chemo-refractory metastatic non-small-cell lung cancer consisted of focal radiation plus CTLA-4 blockade with ipilimumab. The receptor was isolated from a human donor with non-small cell lung cancer that progressed on radiotherapy plus ipilimumab. Sequencing was performed on peripheral blood, taken from a patient treated with radiotherapy plus ipilimumab.

CDR3 amino acids: CSVRTQAVTEAFF. In DNA, the CDR3 is TGCAGCGTCCGGACTCAAGCAGTCACTGAAGCTTTCTTT. The chain uses TRBV29-1 and TRBJ1-1; no clear D gene. The CDR3 contains 13 residues. Deletions cut 6 bases from V and 4 bases from J, with 15 bases between. Germline V gives CDR1 SQVTM, CDR2 ANQGSEA.